This is a list of T cell receptor beta chains from one sample in a study of T cell responses to AZD1222 COVID-19 vaccine. Repertoires were generated with immunoSEQ multiplex PCR, while TCRdb's copy carries only in-frame clones and drops some. The sample yields some 97,000 clones, over 90% seen once. The starting material was peripheral blood, obtained on day 0 of AZD1222 vaccination. The receptors were gathered from an adult in good health. Each CDR3 is given with its conserved first and last residue. The order of the fields is clone size, D gene, J gene, V gene, CDR3 DNA, CDR3 protein. D genes are given only for firm matches. Size tells how often a clone was seen (once, few, many) or the class of an expanded clone, and some rows leave it out.

clone size: -
D gene: -
J gene: TRBJ2-5
V gene: TRBV6-1
CDR3 DNA: TGTGCCAGCAGCCAACTAGGAGGAGAGACCCAGTACTTC
CDR3 protein: CASSQLGGETQYF

clone size: once
D gene: -
J gene: TRBJ2-3
V gene: TRBV6-2/TRBV6-3
CDR3 DNA: TGTGCCAGCAGCCTAAGACTCCCGTCGGATACGCAGTATTTT
CDR3 protein: CASSLRLPSDTQYF

clone size: -
D gene: TRBD1
J gene: TRBJ1-5
V gene: TRBV24-1
CDR3 DNA: TGTGCCACCAGTGATGGGACAGGTAATCAGCCCCAGCATTTT
CDR3 protein: CATSDGTGNQPQHF

clone size: once
D gene: -
J gene: TRBJ1-1
V gene: TRBV3-1/TRBV3-2
CDR3 DNA: TGTGCCAGCAGCCACCGAACAGCCGAAGCTTTCTTT
CDR3 protein: CASSHRTAEAFF

clone size: -
D gene: -
J gene: TRBJ1-2
V gene: TRBV11-2
CDR3 DNA: TGTGCCAGCAGCCCGACCCAAGGCTATGGCTACACCTTC
CDR3 protein: CASSPTQGYGYTF

clone size: -
D gene: -
J gene: TRBJ1-2
V gene: TRBV28
CDR3 DNA: TGTGCCAGCAGTTTATGGCAGCAATATGGCTACACCTTC
CDR3 protein: CASSLWQQYGYTF

clone size: -
D gene: TRBD1
J gene: TRBJ1-3
V gene: TRBV6-1
CDR3 DNA: TGTGCCAGCAGTGAAGCGCAGGGGGACGGAAACACCATATATTTT
CDR3 protein: CASSEAQGDGNTIYF

clone size: few
D gene: TRBD1
J gene: TRBJ1-5
V gene: TRBV4-1
CDR3 DNA: TGCGCCAGCAGCCAAGATGGAGGGACAGGGGATCAGCCCCAGCATTTT
CDR3 protein: CASSQDGGTGDQPQHF

clone size: once
D gene: -
J gene: TRBJ2-7
V gene: TRBV7-7
CDR3 DNA: TGTGCCAGCAGCTTAGCACAGGGCCCCTACGAGCAGTACTTC
CDR3 protein: CASSLAQGPYEQYF

clone size: -
D gene: TRBD2
J gene: TRBJ2-1
V gene: TRBV2
CDR3 DNA: TGTGCCAGCAGTGAAGCACTAGCGGGAGACAATGAGCAGTTCTTC
CDR3 protein: CASSEALAGDNEQFF

clone size: -
D gene: -
J gene: TRBJ2-1
V gene: TRBV6-5
CDR3 DNA: TGTGCCAGCAGTTATCAGAGTGAGCAGTTCTTC
CDR3 protein: CASSYQSEQFF

clone size: few
D gene: TRBD2
J gene: TRBJ2-1
V gene: TRBV5-4
CDR3 DNA: TGTGCCAGCAGCGGATCTAGCGGGGGCAATGAGCAGTTCTTC
CDR3 protein: CASSGSSGGNEQFF

clone size: -
D gene: TRBD1
J gene: TRBJ2-5
V gene: TRBV27
CDR3 DNA: TGTGCCAGCAGACCGGGACAGGGACAAGAGACCCAGTACTTC
CDR3 protein: CASRPGQGQETQYF

clone size: -
D gene: TRBD1
J gene: TRBJ1-2
V gene: TRBV27
CDR3 DNA: TGTGCCAGCAGTGAACAGGGGGGTAACTATGGCTACACCTTC
CDR3 protein: CASSEQGGNYGYTF

clone size: -
D gene: -
J gene: TRBJ2-3
V gene: TRBV9
CDR3 DNA: TGTGCCAGCACCGCAGGCACTAGCACAGATACGCAGTATTTT
CDR3 protein: CASTAGTSTDTQYF

clone size: once
D gene: -
J gene: TRBJ2-1
V gene: TRBV14
CDR3 DNA: TGTGCCAGCAGCCAAGCGATTGAGCAGTTCTTC
CDR3 protein: CASSQAIEQFF

clone size: -
D gene: TRBD1
J gene: TRBJ1-4
V gene: TRBV19
CDR3 DNA: TGTGCCAGTAGTAGGACAGGGTATGAAAAACTGTTTTTT
CDR3 protein: CASSRTGYEKLFF

clone size: -
D gene: TRBD1
J gene: TRBJ1-2
V gene: TRBV3-1/TRBV3-2
CDR3 DNA: TGTGCCAGCAGCCAAGCGGGGGGACAGATCTATGGCTACACCTTC
CDR3 protein: CASSQAGGQIYGYTF

clone size: -
D gene: TRBD2
J gene: TRBJ2-2
V gene: TRBV10-3
CDR3 DNA: TGTGCCATCAACCTAGCGGGAGTGGACACCGGGGAGCTGTTTTTT
CDR3 protein: CAINLAGVDTGELFF

clone size: -
D gene: -
J gene: TRBJ1-1
V gene: TRBV6-5
CDR3 DNA: TGTGCCAGCAGGGGGACATTCCTAATCTCTGAAGCTTTCTTT
CDR3 protein: CASRGTFLISEAFF